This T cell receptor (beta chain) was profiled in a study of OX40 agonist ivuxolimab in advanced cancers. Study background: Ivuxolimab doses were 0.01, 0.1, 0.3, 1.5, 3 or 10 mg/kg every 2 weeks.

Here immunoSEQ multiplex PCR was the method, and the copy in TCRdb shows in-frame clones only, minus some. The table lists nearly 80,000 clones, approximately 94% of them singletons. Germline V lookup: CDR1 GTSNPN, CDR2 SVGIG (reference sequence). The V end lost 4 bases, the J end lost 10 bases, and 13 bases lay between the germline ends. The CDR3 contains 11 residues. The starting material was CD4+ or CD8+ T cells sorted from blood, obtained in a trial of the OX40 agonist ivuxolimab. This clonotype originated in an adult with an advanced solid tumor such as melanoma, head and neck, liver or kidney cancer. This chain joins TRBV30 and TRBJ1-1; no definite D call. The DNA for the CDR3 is TGTGCCTGGAAGGAAGCTTGGGGAGCTTTCTTT. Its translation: CAWKEAWGAFF.